This is a list of T cell receptor beta chains from one sample in a study of shared clonotypes between healthy human individuals. Sequencing used immunoSEQ multiplex PCR; TCRdb keeps in-frame clones, though not all of them. This table has 2 million to 2.5 million clones, under 97% appearing once. The specimen sequenced was naive CD4+ T cells sorted from blood. These receptors all come from a man aged 18 to 30 in good health. The CDR3 runs from the conserved cysteine through the conserved F or W. A D gene is named only where the DNA matches it firmly. Expanded clones are given a class, and other clones once, few, many or no size at all.

NA	TRBJ1-5	TRBV19	NA	TGTGCCACCCAAAGGGGCAACAATCAGCCCCAGCATTTT	CATQRGNNQPQHF
NA	TRBJ1-5	TRBV19	NA	TGTGCCAGTAGTATCCCACGGACTCTAAGCAATCAGCCCCAGCATTTT	CASSIPRTLSNQPQHF
NA	TRBJ1-2	TRBV12-5	NA	TGTGCTAGTGGTTTGGGACACGGTGAATGGTACACCTTC	CASGLGHGEWYTF
NA	TRBJ2-7	TRBV5-4	NA	TGTGCCAGCAGCTTTTTAACAAGGGATGGGTACGAGCAGTACTTC	CASSFLTRDGYEQYF
NA	TRBJ1-2	TRBV10-3	TRBD1	TGTGCCATCACGTCCCGGGACAGGGGAGAGTGGGGCTACACCTTC	CAITSRDRGEWGYTF
NA	TRBJ1-1	TRBV30	NA	TGTGCCTGGAGTCTAAAAACGAACACTGAAGCTTTCTTT	CAWSLKTNTEAFF
NA	TRBJ1-3	TRBV6-5	NA	TGTGCCAGCAGTTACTCGGCAAGGTCAAACGGAAACACCATATATTTT	CASSYSARSNGNTIYF
NA	TRBJ1-1	TRBV5-1	NA	TGCGCCAGCAGCTTCAGGGCAGGGGAGACTGAAGCTTTCTTT	CASSFRAGETEAFF
NA	TRBJ1-6	TRBV30	NA	TGTGCCTGGAGTGTACCTGGATCACCCCTCCACTTT	CAWSVPGSPLHF
NA	TRBJ1-1	TRBV15	TRBD1	TGTGCCACCAGCAGAGGTAGGACAGGGATCACTGAAGCTTTCTTT	CATSRGRTGITEAFF
NA	TRBJ2-4	TRBV10-1	NA	TGCGCCAGCAGTGAGTCGAGCTGGGGGAGAAACATTCAGTACTTC	CASSESSWGRNIQYF
once	TRBJ1-6	TRBV11-2	NA	TGTGCCAGCAGCTCAGCGGGACAACCGAATTCACCCCTCCACTTT	CASSSAGQPNSPLHF
NA	TRBJ2-3	TRBV5-1	TRBD1	TGCGCCAGCAGCCCCGGACAGGGAATAGGCACAGATACGCAGTATTTT	CASSPGQGIGTDTQYF
once	TRBJ2-7	TRBV10-3	TRBD2	TGTGCCATCAGCGCCGGGACTAGCGGGGAGTACGAGCAGTACTTC	CAISAGTSGEYEQYF
NA	TRBJ1-5	TRBV27	NA	TGTGCCAGCAGTTCGAATACAGGGCGGCCCCAGCATTTT	CASSSNTGRPQHF
NA	TRBJ2-5	TRBV19	TRBD1	TGTGCCAGTAGTAGAACCCTACAGGGGAAGGGAGAGACCCAGTACTTC	CASSRTLQGKGETQYF
NA	TRBJ2-1	TRBV6-6	NA	TGTGCCAGCAGTTACTCGGCGTCTACTAGCAGATATGAGCAGTTCTTC	CASSYSASTSRYEQFF
NA	TRBJ1-2	TRBV2	TRBD1	TGTGCCAGCAGTGTCGGGCAGGGGGCGGATGGCTACACCTTC	CASSVGQGADGYTF
NA	TRBJ2-3	TRBV10-3	NA	TGTGCCATCAGTGAGTCGAGGGGGGAGGCCAGTGTAGATACGCAGTATTTT	CAISESRGEASVDTQYF
NA	TRBJ2-1	TRBV5-4	NA	TGTGCCAGCAGCTCCTCCTCGGACAACTACAATGAGCAGTTCTTC	CASSSSSDNYNEQFF
NA	TRBJ2-1	TRBV2	TRBD2	TGTGCCAGCAGTAGCGGGAGGCCTCAATTCGATGAGCAGTTCTTC	CASSSGRPQFDEQFF
NA	TRBJ2-3	TRBV25-1	TRBD2	TGTGCCAGCAGTGGACTAGCGGGGGGAGGAACAGATACGCAGTATTTT	CASSGLAGGGTDTQYF
NA	TRBJ1-4	TRBV4-1	TRBD1	TGCGCCAGCAGCCACCGGAGGGGGACAGATCGGACTAATGAAAAACTGTTTTTT	CASSHRRGTDRTNEKLFF
NA	TRBJ2-7	TRBV7-2	TRBD1	TGTGCCAGCAGCGCAGGGGGCACAGTATACGAGCAGTACTTC	CASSAGGTVYEQYF
once	TRBJ1-4	TRBV6-1	TRBD1	TGTGCCAGCAGCGGACAGGGGGCGGGTAATGAAAAACTGTTTTTT	CASSGQGAGNEKLFF
once	TRBJ2-7	TRBV11-2	NA	TGTGCCAGCAGCTTAGATTCGGCAGCCCGTCCCTCCTACGAGCAGTACTTC	CASSLDSAARPSYEQYF
NA	TRBJ1-3	TRBV5-1	NA	TGCGCCAGCAGCTTGGAGGGTTTGGGTGGAAACACCATATATTTT	CASSLEGLGGNTIYF
NA	TRBJ2-7	TRBV28	TRBD1	TGTGCCAGCAGTTTGACAGGGTTGAGCTACGAGCAGTACTTC	CASSLTGLSYEQYF
NA	TRBJ2-2	TRBV5-5	NA	TGTGCCAGCAGCTTGTCCGGGGGAACGACACCCGGGGAGCTGTTTTTT	CASSLSGGTTPGELFF
NA	TRBJ1-1	TRBV9	TRBD1	TGTGCCAGCAGCCCTCACAGACAGGGGACTGAAGCTTTCTTT	CASSPHRQGTEAFF
NA	TRBJ1-4	TRBV2	TRBD1	TGTGCCAGCAGTGAAGGGGACAGGGGGCTAACTAATGAAAAACTGTTTTTT	CASSEGDRGLTNEKLFF
NA	TRBJ2-3	TRBV11-2	NA	TGTGCCAGCAGCCGCTTTCCCAACCTCAGCACAGATACGCAGTATTTT	CASSRFPNLSTDTQYF
NA	TRBJ2-5	TRBV7-2	TRBD1	TGTGCCAGCAGCTTAGCGCGACAGGGGGCGCGGGAGACCCAGTACTTC	CASSLARQGARETQYF
NA	TRBJ1-4	TRBV7-9	NA	TGTGCCAGCAGCCCAGGACAGAATCAAAAACTGTTTTTT	CASSPGQNQKLFF
NA	TRBJ2-1	TRBV29-1	NA	TGCAGCGTTACCCCGGGTAGCTCCTACAATGAGCAGTTCTTC	CSVTPGSSYNEQFF
NA	TRBJ2-1	TRBV10-2	NA	TGCGCCAGCAGTGAGCCTTTGACTAGTAGCCACAATGAGCAGTTCTTC	CASSEPLTSSHNEQFF
NA	TRBJ1-5	TRBV10-2	NA	TGCGCCAGCAGTGAAGTATCTGGGCCCAATCAGCCCCAGCATTTT	CASSEVSGPNQPQHF